This T cell receptor (beta chain) was documented in a study of PD-L1 blockade in urothelial cancer. Study details: Male sex and bladder-origin urothelial cancer were recorded for about 85% of the roughly 29 patients. Prior exposure to chemotherapy in patients amounted to 0 to 3 regimens received. General study findings and limits: Durable benefit accompanied greater 3-week expansion of tumor-associated blood clones. Pretreatment TCR clonality in blood under the median foretold superior survival.

Assay used: immunoSEQ multiplex PCR; TCRdb lists only in-frame clones, some missing. Of about 86,000 clones in the sample, 70% to 90% were seen once. Comment on this clone: Its antigen is currently unknown.

Time point specified: pretreatment peripheral blood. J was trimmed by 2 bases and V by 10 bases; bases with no gene match: 5. Germline V gene lookup returns CDR1 SGHNT and CDR2 YYREEE (reference sequence). The CDR3 extends over 12 amino acids. The TCR comes from a man aged 60 to 69 with urothelial cancer. V gene TRBV5-4 combines with J gene TRBJ1-2; 7 bases match TRBD1. The sample consisted of PBMCs, taken around atezolizumab (anti-PD-L1) treatment. CDR3 residues: CALKGQNYGYTF. In nucleotides, the CDR3 is TGTGCCTTGAAGGGACAGAACTATGGCTACACCTTC.